This T cell receptor (beta chain) comes out of a study of blood T cell repertoires in COVID-19. Background on the study: The study drew acute and convalescent COVID-19 samples from the United States, Italy and Spain. PBMCs, B-cell-depleted T cells, or T cells provided the cDNA or gDNA that made up the material.

Authors' processing steps: From reference gene primer amplification, estimates of nucleated cell counts were derived. Generated by immunoSEQ multiplex PCR, the TCRdb table keeps only in-frame clones and is missing some. V, J and clone size were drawn from that table, and D and trimming were deduced from the DNA. This table holds around 380,000 clones, about four fifths found once. The TCR originated in a human donor with acute or convalescent COVID-19. The donor label of this sample is uncertain. Input material: peripheral blood.

CDR3 nucleotides: TGTGCCAGCAGAGCTTCAAGGACAGGCTCTGGAAACACCATATATTTT. As protein: CASRASRTGSGNTIYF. The chain couples TRBV2 to TRBJ1-3; 7 nucleotides line up with TRBD1. The CDR3 is 16 residues long. Trimming removed 6 bases from V and 0 bases from J; junction bases left unmatched: 8. Germline CDR1 is SNHLY and CDR2 is FYNNEI.